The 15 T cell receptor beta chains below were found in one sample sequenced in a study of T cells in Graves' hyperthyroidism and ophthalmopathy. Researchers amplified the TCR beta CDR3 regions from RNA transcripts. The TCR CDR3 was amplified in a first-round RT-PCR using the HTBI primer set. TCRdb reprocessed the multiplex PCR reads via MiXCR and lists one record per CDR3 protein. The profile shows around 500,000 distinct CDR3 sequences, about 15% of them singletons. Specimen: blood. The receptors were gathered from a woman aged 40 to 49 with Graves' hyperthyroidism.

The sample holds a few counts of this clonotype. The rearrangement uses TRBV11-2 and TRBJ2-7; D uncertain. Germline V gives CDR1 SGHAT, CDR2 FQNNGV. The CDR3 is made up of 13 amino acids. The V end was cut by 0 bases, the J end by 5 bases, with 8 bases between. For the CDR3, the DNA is TGTGCCAGCAGCTTAGATCAGCCAAACGAGCAGTACTTC. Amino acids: CASSLDQPNEQYF.

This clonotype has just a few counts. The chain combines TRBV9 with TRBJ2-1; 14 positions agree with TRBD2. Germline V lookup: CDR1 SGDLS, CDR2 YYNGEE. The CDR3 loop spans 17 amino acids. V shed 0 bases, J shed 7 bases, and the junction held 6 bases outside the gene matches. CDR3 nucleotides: TGTGCCAGCAGCGTAGGACTAGCGGGAGGGCCAGGTAATGAGCAGTTCTTC. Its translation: CASSVGLAGGPGNEQFF.

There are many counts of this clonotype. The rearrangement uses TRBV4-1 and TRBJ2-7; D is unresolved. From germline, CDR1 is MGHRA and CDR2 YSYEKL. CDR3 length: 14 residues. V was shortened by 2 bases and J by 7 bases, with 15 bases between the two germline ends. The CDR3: CASSQPTRSLEQYF. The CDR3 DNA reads TGCGCCAGCAGCCAACCGACCCGGTCGTTAGAGCAGTACTTC.

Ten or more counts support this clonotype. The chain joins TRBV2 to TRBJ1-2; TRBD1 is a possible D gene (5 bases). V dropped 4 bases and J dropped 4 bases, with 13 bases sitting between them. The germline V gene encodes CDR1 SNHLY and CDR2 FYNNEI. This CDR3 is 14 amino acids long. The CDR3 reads CASSVRDGFYGYTF. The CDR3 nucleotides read TGTGCCAGCAGTGTCAGGGACGGTTTCTATGGCTACACCTTC.

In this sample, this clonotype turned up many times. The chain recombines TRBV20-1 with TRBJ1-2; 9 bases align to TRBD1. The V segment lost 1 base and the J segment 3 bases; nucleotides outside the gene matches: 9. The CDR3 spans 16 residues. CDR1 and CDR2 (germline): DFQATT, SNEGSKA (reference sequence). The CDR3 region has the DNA TGCAGTGCTAGAGCTACCGGGACAGGGTTTGACTATGGCTACACCTTC. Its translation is CSARATGTGFDYGYTF.

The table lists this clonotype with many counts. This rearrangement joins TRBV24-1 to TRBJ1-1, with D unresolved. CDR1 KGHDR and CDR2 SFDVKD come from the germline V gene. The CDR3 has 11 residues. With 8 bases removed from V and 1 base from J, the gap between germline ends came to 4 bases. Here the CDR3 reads CATKRNTEAFF. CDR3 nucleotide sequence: TGTGCCACCAAGAGGAACACTGAAGCTTTCTTT.

The CDR3 DNA reads TGCGCCAGCAGCCAAGATGGGATCGGGGAGCTGTTTTTT. Its protein product is CASSQDGIGELFF. The V gene is TRBV4-1, the J gene TRBJ2-2; D unclear. The CDR3 contains 13 residues. Germline V gives CDR1 MGHRA, CDR2 YSYEKL. The V gene lost 0 bases and the J gene lost 7 bases, with 6 bases spanning the gap.

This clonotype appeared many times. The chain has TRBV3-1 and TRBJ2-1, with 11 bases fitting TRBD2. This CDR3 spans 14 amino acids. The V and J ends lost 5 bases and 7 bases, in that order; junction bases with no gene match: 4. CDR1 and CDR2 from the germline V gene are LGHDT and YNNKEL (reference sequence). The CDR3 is CASSAGLAENEQFF. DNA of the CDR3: TGTGCCAGCAGCGCGGGACTAGCGGAGAATGAGCAGTTCTTC.

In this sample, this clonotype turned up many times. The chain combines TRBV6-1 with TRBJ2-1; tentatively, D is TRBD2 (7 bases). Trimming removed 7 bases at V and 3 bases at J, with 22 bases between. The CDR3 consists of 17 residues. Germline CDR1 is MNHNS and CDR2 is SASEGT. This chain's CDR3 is CASIIGGSGFIYNEQFF. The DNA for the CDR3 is TGTGCCAGCATCATAGGGGGTAGCGGGTTTATCTACAATGAGCAGTTCTTC.

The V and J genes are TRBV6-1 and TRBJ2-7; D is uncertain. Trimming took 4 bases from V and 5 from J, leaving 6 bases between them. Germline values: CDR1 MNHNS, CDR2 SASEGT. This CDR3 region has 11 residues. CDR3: CASSGLHEQYF. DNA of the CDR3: TGTGCCAGCAGTGGCCTCCACGAGCAGTACTTC.

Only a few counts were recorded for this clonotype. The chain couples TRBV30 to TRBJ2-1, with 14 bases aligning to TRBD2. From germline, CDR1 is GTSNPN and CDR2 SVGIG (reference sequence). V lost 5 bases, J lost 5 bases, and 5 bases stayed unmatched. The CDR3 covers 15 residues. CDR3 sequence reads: CAWEATSGRDNEQFF. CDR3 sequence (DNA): TGTGCCTGGGAAGCGACTAGCGGGAGGGACAATGAGCAGTTCTTC. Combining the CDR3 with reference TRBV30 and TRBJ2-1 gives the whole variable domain SQTIHQWPATLVQPVGSPLSLECTVEGTSNPNLYWYRQAAGRGLQLLFYSVGIGQISSEVPQNLSASRPQDRQFILSSKKLLLSDSGFYLCAWEATSGRDNEQFFGPGTRLTVL.

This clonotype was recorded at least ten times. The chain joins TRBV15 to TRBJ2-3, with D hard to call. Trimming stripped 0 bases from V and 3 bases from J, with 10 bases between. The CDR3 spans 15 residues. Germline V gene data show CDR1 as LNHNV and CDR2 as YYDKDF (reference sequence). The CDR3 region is CATSRDTFRTDTQYF. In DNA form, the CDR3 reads TGTGCCACCAGCAGAGACACGTTTCGTACAGATACGCAGTATTTT.

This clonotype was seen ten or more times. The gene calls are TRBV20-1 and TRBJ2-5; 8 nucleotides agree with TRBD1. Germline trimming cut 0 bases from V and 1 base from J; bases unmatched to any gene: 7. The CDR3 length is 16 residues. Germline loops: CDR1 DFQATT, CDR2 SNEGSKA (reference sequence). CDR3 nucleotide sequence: TGCAGTGCTAGAGATCGGGCAGGACAGGGCCAAGAGACCCAGTACTTC. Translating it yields CSARDRAGQGQETQYF.

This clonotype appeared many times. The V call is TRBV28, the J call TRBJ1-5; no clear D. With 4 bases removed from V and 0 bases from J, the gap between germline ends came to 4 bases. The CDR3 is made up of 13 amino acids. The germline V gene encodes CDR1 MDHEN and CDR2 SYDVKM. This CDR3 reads CASSSDSNQPQHF. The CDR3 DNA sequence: TGTGCCAGCAGTTCAGATAGCAATCAGCCCCAGCATTTT.

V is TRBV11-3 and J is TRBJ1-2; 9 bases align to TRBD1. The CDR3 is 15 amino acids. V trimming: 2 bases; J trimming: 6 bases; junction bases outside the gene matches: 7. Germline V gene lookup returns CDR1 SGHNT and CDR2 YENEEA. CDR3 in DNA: TGTGCCAGCAGCTTACTGGGGACAGGGTTCAATGGCTACACCTTC. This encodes CASSLLGTGFNGYTF.